These 24 T cell receptor beta chains were sequenced from one sample in a study of T cell responses to AZD1222 COVID-19 vaccine. Here immunoSEQ multiplex PCR was the method, and the copy in TCRdb shows in-frame clones only, minus some. The data contain approximately 76,000 clones, 82% of them singletons. The input for sequencing was peripheral blood, taken on day 0 of AZD1222 vaccination. These receptor sequences come from an adult in good health.

The rearrangement joins TRBV29-1 to TRBJ2-2; possibly TRBD1 for D (5 bases). Trimming shortened V by 0 bases and J by 3 bases, and 14 bases separated the two germline ends. This CDR3 contains 16 residues. Germline V gives CDR1 SQVTM, CDR2 ANQGSEA. CDR3 nucleotide sequence: TGCAGCGTTGAAGATCGGGCAGGACACTACACCGGGGAGCTGTTTTTT. Protein: CSVEDRAGHYTGELFF.

CDR3 DNA: TGTGCCAGCAGCTTTCCCGGGACCGATGAGCAGTTCTTC. This translates into CASSFPGTDEQFF. The chain uses TRBV5-4 and TRBJ2-1, with D possibly called TRBD1 or TRBD2 (5 bases each). The CDR3 extends over 13 amino acids. Looked up from germline, CDR1 is SGHNT and CDR2 is YYREEE (reference sequence). V was shortened by 2 bases and J by 8 bases, with 11 bases between the two germline ends.

The rearrangement uses TRBV11-2 and TRBJ2-7; D is possibly TRBD1 or TRBD2 (5 bases each). Germline CDR1 is SGHAT and CDR2 is FQNNGV. Trimming cost V 1 base and J 6 bases, with 7 bases left between them. This CDR3 has 12 amino acids. The CDR3, as DNA: TGTGCCAGCAGCTTAGGGGACCCCGAGCAGTACTTC. Translating gives CASSLGDPEQYF.

V gene TRBV5-4 combines with J gene TRBJ2-2; 7 nucleotides line up with TRBD2. Germline V gene lookup returns CDR1 SGHNT and CDR2 YYREEE (reference sequence). The CDR3 has 16 amino acids. Trimming at V came to 4 bases and at J to 6 bases, leaving 12 bases not matched to a gene. In nucleotides, the CDR3 is TGTGCCAGCAGCCCGGCGGGCGGGAGAAGTGCCGGGGAGCTGTTTTTT. Protein: CASSPAGGRSAGELFF.

This clone was found a few times. The chain recombines TRBV30 with TRBJ1-1, with 9 nucleotides matching TRBD1. Trimming removed 3 bases from V and 5 bases from J; junction bases left unmatched: 10. The CDR3 runs to 15 residues. In germline, CDR1 is GTSNPN, CDR2 SVGIG (reference sequence). The CDR3 sequence: CAWSLPGTGMTEAFF. The CDR3 nucleotides are TGTGCCTGGAGCCTCCCCGGGACAGGGATGACTGAAGCTTTCTTT.

The chain combines TRBV4-3 with TRBJ2-7, with 9 bases identical to TRBD1. This CDR3 has 15 residues. Per germline, CDR1 LGHNA and CDR2 YSLEER. The V and J ends lost 2 bases and 5 bases, in that order; junction bases with no gene match: 7. The CDR3 region is CASSQTGTGLHEQYF. CDR3 bases: TGCGCCAGCAGCCAAACCGGGACAGGGCTCCACGAGCAGTACTTC.

This clone was counted only a few times. The chain joins TRBV2 to TRBJ1-5; no definite D call. Germline CDR1 reads SNHLY; CDR2 reads FYNNEI. Trimming took off 1 base at V and 1 base at J, with 2 bases between the two ends. The CDR3 spans 13 residues. The DNA for the CDR3 is TGTGCCAGCAGTGAAGAGAGCAATCAGCCCCAGCATTTT. This codes for CASSEESNQPQHF. The variable domain in full, completed from reference TRBV2 and TRBJ1-5, reads EPEVTQTPSHQVTQMGQEVILRCVPISNHLYFYWYRQILGQKVEFLVSFYNNEISEKSEIFDDQFSVERPDGSNFTLKIRSTKLEDSAMYFCASSEESNQPQHFGDGTRLSIL.

The chain uses TRBV4-1 and TRBJ2-7; 8 bases are shared with TRBD2. Trimming removed 6 bases from V and 2 bases from J; junction bases left unmatched: 6. CDR3 length: 14 amino acids. The germline CDR1 and CDR2 sequences are MGHRA and YSYEKL. The DNA for the CDR3 is TGCGCCAGCAGGCCTAGCGGGCGGGCCTACGAGCAGTACTTC. Translation: CASRPSGRAYEQYF.

V gene TRBV4-1 combines with J gene TRBJ2-7; D is perhaps TRBD1 or TRBD2 (5 bases each). CDR1 MGHRA and CDR2 YSYEKL come from the germline V gene. The CDR3 sequence is 15 residues long. Trimming shortened V by 3 bases and J by 0 bases, and 12 bases separated the two germline ends. CDR3 nucleotide sequence: TGCGCCAGCAGCCACGGTGGGGACCTCTCCTACGAGCAGTACTTC. It is translated as CASSHGGDLSYEQYF.

This clone was seen only a few times. The V and J genes are TRBV6-2 or TRBV6-3 and TRBJ2-7; TRBD2 is a possible D gene (5 bases). V lost 3 bases to trimming and J lost 4 bases, with 10 bases between them. CDR3 length: 13 residues. Germline V gives CDR1 MNHEY, CDR2 SVGEGT. The CDR3 spells CASSYVGSYEQYF. The CDR3 DNA follows: TGTGCCAGCAGTTATGTGGGGAGTTACGAGCAGTACTTC.

A single count supports this clone. V gene TRBV25-1 combines with J gene TRBJ2-5, with D tentatively TRBD1 (6 bases). V dropped 2 bases and J dropped 6 bases, with 10 bases sitting between them. Germline CDR1 is MGHDK and CDR2 is SYGVNS. CDR3 length: 13 amino acids. DNA for the CDR3: TGTGCCAGCAGTGAACGGCAGGGGCAGACCCAGTACTTC. It encodes CASSERQGQTQYF.

The V and J genes are TRBV5-4 and TRBJ2-1, with TRBD2 identical over 7 bases. This CDR3 comprises 14 residues. Per the germline V gene, CDR1 is SGHNT and CDR2 is YYREEE (reference sequence). The junction had 5 bases not matched to a gene; V was cut back by 4 bases and J by 4 bases. The CDR3 DNA sequence: TGTGCCAGCAGCCCTAGCGGTTTATACAATGAGCAGTTCTTC. Translation gives CASSPSGLYNEQFF.

This clone was counted a single time. The J gene is TRBJ2-5, the V gene TRBV18; a weak D match, TRBD2 (5 bases). Germline V gene sequence: CDR1 KGHSH, CDR2 LQKENI. With 2 bases removed from V and 3 bases from J, the gap between germline ends came to 13 bases. The CDR3 has 15 amino acids. In DNA, the CDR3 is TGTGCCAGCTCACCAGCGGGTTTTTCGAAAGAGACCCAGTACTTC. Translated, it gives CASSPAGFSKETQYF.

The rearrangement uses TRBV9 and TRBJ2-3; 7 bases are a match to TRBD1. V lost 4 bases and J lost 6; bases outside the gene matches: 11. The CDR3 covers 15 residues. Germline values: CDR1 SGDLS, CDR2 YYNGEE. In DNA form, the CDR3 reads TGTGCCAGCAGCCCGACAGGGACCCTGTCTGATACGCAGTATTTT. Amino acid sequence: CASSPTGTLSDTQYF.

This chain links TRBV9 with TRBJ1-2, with D uncertain. Germline V gene sequence: CDR1 SGDLS, CDR2 YYNGEE. V was clipped by 0 bases and J by 3 bases, with 21 bases between them. This CDR3 has 18 residues. The chain's CDR3 is CASSVDVGTPTPYYGYTF. The CDR3 DNA reads as TGTGCCAGCAGCGTAGATGTGGGTACCCCCACCCCATACTATGGCTACACCTTC.

This chain joins TRBV30 and TRBJ1-2, with a tentative D call TRBD1 (5 bases). Trimming shortened V by 3 bases and J by 4 bases, and 9 bases separated the two germline ends. The germline V gene encodes CDR1 GTSNPN and CDR2 SVGIG (reference sequence). The CDR3 is 12 amino acids. The CDR3 DNA follows: TGTGCCTGGAGGGACAAAATCTATGGCTACACCTTC. Protein sequence: CAWRDKIYGYTF.

This clone was observed a handful of times. The rearrangement links TRBV7-3 to TRBJ2-7; D tentatively fits TRBD1 or TRBD2 (5 bases each). Trimming stripped 10 bases from V and 2 bases from J, with 15 bases between. The CDR3 has 13 amino acids. Germline V gene lookup returns CDR1 SGHTA and CDR2 FQGTGA. The CDR3 DNA reads as TGTGCCAACGTAAGGGGAGTTCCCTACGAGCAGTACTTC. Its translation: CANVRGVPYEQYF.

V gene TRBV11-2 combines with J gene TRBJ1-5; 8 nucleotides match TRBD1. V dropped 4 bases and J dropped 10; count of bases not matched to a gene: 9. CDR3 length equals 14 residues. Germline values: CDR1 SGHAT, CDR2 FQNNGV. CDR3: CASSSSGGGGPQHF. CDR3 nucleotides: TGTGCCAGCAGCTCGTCAGGGGGCGGAGGACCCCAGCATTTT.

Here the CDR3 reads CATSETGLAGGRTGELFF. CDR3 nucleotide sequence: TGTGCCACCAGTGAGACTGGACTAGCGGGAGGTCGAACCGGGGAGCTGTTTTTT. The J gene is TRBJ2-2, the V gene TRBV24-1, with TRBD2 matching over 14 bases. Germline V gene data show CDR1 as KGHDR and CDR2 as SFDVKD. This CDR3 is 18 amino acids long. V lost 4 bases and J lost 5; bases outside the gene matches: 8.

The CDR3 bases are TGTGCCAGTAGCCTGGGGGGGGCTGAAAATCAGCCCCAGCATTTT. It specifies CASSLGGAENQPQHF. This chain uses TRBV19 with TRBJ1-5; perhaps TRBD1 as D (6 bases). The CDR3 has 15 residues. Trimming took off 6 bases at V and 4 bases at J, with 16 bases between the two ends. Germline V lookup: CDR1 LNHDA, CDR2 SQIVND (reference sequence).

The gene calls are TRBV6-5 and TRBJ2-7; D ambiguous. This CDR3 spans 14 amino acids. CDR1 and CDR2 (germline): MNHEY, SVGAGI. Trimming cost V 6 bases and J 6 bases, with 18 bases left between them. The CDR3 is CASSTTRRRPEQYF. As DNA, the CDR3 is TGTGCCAGCAGCACTACCCGCAGACGCCCCGAGCAGTACTTC.

The rearrangement links TRBV27 to TRBJ1-2; D perhaps matches TRBD1 (6 bases). This CDR3 has 16 amino acids. Germline CDR1 reads MNHEY; CDR2 reads SMNVEV (reference sequence). The V and J ends lost 8 bases and 4 bases respectively, with 23 bases between them. The CDR3 loop is CASARSPLQGVYGYTF. The CDR3 DNA is TGTGCCAGCGCCCGAAGCCCCCTACAGGGTGTCTATGGCTACACCTTC.

The genes are TRBV2 and TRBJ1-1, with D perhaps TRBD1 (5 bases). V dropped 1 base and J dropped 0 bases, with 15 bases sitting between them. Germline V gives CDR1 SNHLY, CDR2 FYNNEI. CDR3 length: 17 residues. The CDR3 protein is CASSEDGRTSMNTEAFF. CDR3 sequence (DNA): TGTGCCAGCAGTGAAGATGGGAGGACATCCATGAACACTGAAGCTTTCTTT.

This chain uses TRBV25-1 with TRBJ1-5, with no clear D. Germline loops: CDR1 MGHDK, CDR2 SYGVNS. This CDR3 contains 12 residues. Trimming pared 11 bases from V and 0 bases from J, leaving 8 bases between. CDR3 nucleotide sequence: TGTGCCCCCCAAGATAGCAATCAGCCCCAGCATTTT. It specifies CAPQDSNQPQHF.